Given below is one T cell receptor (beta chain) in context. Antigen specificity is unknown. Researchers generated TCR beta cDNA from roughly 500 ng of total RNA, relying on a constant-region primer. Library construction for TCR beta comprised three nested multiplex PCR rounds performed with slightly modified ARM-PCR. Two initial PCR rounds of about 11 cycles each paired TRBV1-TRBV30 forward primers with a C-beta reverse primer. TCRdb re-derived calls from the multiplex PCR reads in MiXCR, one entry per CDR3 protein. The sample carries 100,000 to 120,000 distinct CDR3 sequences, roughly 80% recorded once. Unsorted bulk tissue of about 17-32 mg yielded co-extracted RNA and DNA. Tumor samples uniformly had over 80% viable tumor cells. The sample is drawn from a study of tumor-infiltrating lymphocytes in primary liver carcinoma. Overall study: The neoplasms were of stage T1-T3 N0M0, with dimensions of 4.2 to 10 cm across. The study's findings and limits: About 7-25% of top clones, no more, were shared by all five regions.

Trimming took 0 bases from V and 15 from J, leaving 22 bases between them. CDR3 length equals 15 residues. Germline CDR1 reads LGHNA; CDR2 reads YNFKEQ. The source material was liver tumor tissue from sampling region 3. Subset reported: tumor region T3, left-lateral pole. The clonotype comes from a man between 35 and 55 years old with primary liver carcinoma and hepatitis B virus infection. The chain has TRBV4-2 and TRBJ2-3, with D unclear. The CDR3 sequence: CASSQEARSTDMQYF. The CDR3 bases are TGTGCCAGCAGCCAAGAGGCCAGGTCCACAGATATGCAATATTTT.